Listed below are T cell receptor beta chains from one sample, sequenced in a study of intratumoral heterogeneity in liver cancer. Clones were sequenced by immunoSEQ multiplex PCR, and TCRdb holds only the in-frame ones, with some missing. The profile shows around 6,400 clones, around 50% of them singletons. The source material was tumor tissue, sampled before any cancer treatment. The receptors come from an older man with hepatocellular carcinoma. The CDR3 runs from the conserved cysteine through the conserved F or W. A D gene is named only where the DNA matches it firmly. For some rows the clone size is stated as once, few or many, or as a class when expanded; others skip it.

TRBV18,TRBJ1-5,-,few,CASSIDRNQPQHF,TGTGCCAGCTCAATCGACAGGAATCAGCCCCAGCATTTT
TRBV10-3,TRBJ1-2,-,-,CAIFGLYGYTF,TGTGCCATCTTCGGCCTTTATGGCTACACCTTC
TRBV10-3,TRBJ1-1,-,-,CAISEFAEKVNTEAFF,TGTGCCATCAGTGAGTTTGCCGAGAAGGTGAACACTGAAGCTTTCTTT
TRBV18,TRBJ1-1,TRBD1,-,CASFSTGAPEAFF,TGTGCCAGCTTTAGTACAGGGGCGCCTGAAGCTTTCTTT
TRBV5-1,TRBJ2-1,TRBD2,-,CASSLGRGGSNEQFF,TGCGCCAGCAGCTTGGGGCGGGGGGGCAGCAATGAGCAGTTCTTC
TRBV4-1,TRBJ1-1,-,medium-sized,CASSQGQVMNTEAFF,TGCGCCAGCAGCCAAGGGCAGGTCATGAACACTGAAGCTTTCTTT
TRBV6-5,TRBJ2-1,-,large,CASRTGASYNEQFF,TGTGCCAGCAGGACAGGTGCTTCCTACAATGAGCAGTTCTTC
TRBV27,TRBJ2-7,TRBD2,-,CASSLRSTSGGTYEQYF,TGTGCCAGCAGTTTAAGAAGCACTAGCGGGGGGACCTACGAGCAGTACTTC
TRBV28,TRBJ1-1,TRBD1,once,CASRGTVIEAFF,TGTGCCAGCAGGGGGACAGTCATTGAAGCTTTCTTT
TRBV27,TRBJ1-1,-,medium-sized,CASSLAATNTEAFF,TGTGCCAGCAGTTTGGCAGCGACTAACACTGAAGCTTTCTTT
TRBV6-5,TRBJ1-2,-,few,CASTMVQGIYGYTF,TGTGCCAGCACGATGGTTCAGGGGATCTATGGCTACACCTTC
TRBV19,TRBJ2-1,-,-,CASGNSAYNEQFF,TGTGCCAGTGGCAATTCGGCCTACAATGAGCAGTTCTTC
TRBV5-1,TRBJ2-3,TRBD2,-,CASSFNSGGATDTQYF,TGCGCCAGCAGCTTTAACAGCGGGGGGGCCACAGATACGCAGTATTTT
TRBV3-1/TRBV3-2,TRBJ1-3,-,-,CASSYGRGAGNTIYF,TGTGCCAGCAGCTACGGCAGGGGTGCTGGAAACACCATATATTTT
TRBV5-6,TRBJ2-7,-,-,CASSLVGTVSYEQYF,TGTGCCAGCAGCTTGGTCGGGACCGTCTCCTACGAGCAGTACTTC
TRBV27,TRBJ2-5,-,-,CASSFGGGETQYF,TGTGCCAGCAGTTTTGGGGGTGGTGAGACCCAGTACTTC
TRBV7-9,TRBJ2-1,TRBD1,-,CASSPGGTGGYNEQFF,TGTGCCAGCAGCCCAGGTGGGACAGGGGGGTACAATGAGCAGTTCTTC
TRBV9,TRBJ2-5,-,-,CASSPMVRDLATAETQYF,TGTGCCAGCAGCCCCATGGTCCGGGACCTAGCGACCGCGGAGACCCAGTACTTC
TRBV12-3/TRBV12-4,TRBJ2-2,-,medium-sized,CASSWVNTGELFF,TGTGCCAGCTCGTGGGTTAACACCGGGGAGCTGTTTTTT
TRBV7-9,TRBJ2-1,-,once,CASTTRAGMRNEQFF,TGTGCCAGCACTACACGGGCAGGGATGAGGAATGAGCAGTTCTTC
TRBV9,TRBJ2-1,TRBD2,few,CASSAHSGEQFF,TGTGCCAGCAGCGCCCATAGCGGGGAGCAGTTCTTC
TRBV5-5,TRBJ1-1,-,-,CASSLRAGAGWTEAFF,TGTGCCAGCAGCTTGCGGGCCGGGGCAGGGTGGACTGAAGCTTTCTTT
TRBV7-8,TRBJ2-1,-,-,CASSLSGQRYNEQFF,TGTGCCAGCAGCTTATCGGGACAACGCTACAATGAGCAGTTCTTC
TRBV6-5,TRBJ2-2,-,few,CASSWSQTLTGELFF,TGTGCCAGCAGTTGGAGCCAGACCCTCACCGGGGAGCTGTTTTTT
TRBV7-6,TRBJ2-5,-,-,CASSLQEGPGETQYF,TGTGCCAGCAGCTTACAGGAGGGGCCAGGGGAGACCCAGTACTTC
TRBV7-6,TRBJ2-1,-,large,CASSLQGVYNEQFF,TGTGCCAGCAGCTTACAGGGAGTCTACAATGAGCAGTTCTTC
TRBV2,TRBJ2-2,TRBD1,-,CASSGTGGTGELFF,TGTGCCAGCAGCGGGACAGGGGGGACCGGGGAGCTGTTTTTT
TRBV7-3,TRBJ2-7,TRBD2,-,CASSLMRGAAYEQYF,TGTGCCAGCAGCTTAATGCGGGGGGCCGCCTACGAGCAGTACTTC
TRBV20-1,TRBJ2-3,-,medium-sized,CSVKTDTQYF,TGCAGTGTCAAGACAGATACGCAGTATTTT
TRBV6-5,TRBJ2-1,-,-,CASSPPDRYNEQFF,TGTGCCAGCAGTCCCCCGGACAGATACAATGAGCAGTTCTTC
TRBV9,TRBJ2-2,-,few,CASSVEPDPRELFF,TGTGCCAGCAGCGTAGAGCCGGACCCCCGGGAGCTGTTTTTT
TRBV6-1,TRBJ1-1,-,-,CASSAPHPGRMNTEAFF,TGTGCCAGCAGTGCTCCACACCCGGGACGGATGAACACTGAAGCTTTCTTT
TRBV9,TRBJ1-2,-,medium-sized,CASSGNYGYTF,TGTGCCAGCAGCGGAAACTATGGCTACACCTTC
TRBV30,TRBJ1-5,-,-,CAWSVDSNQPQHF,TGTGCCTGGAGTGTTGACAGCAATCAGCCCCAGCATTTT
TRBV7-2,TRBJ1-3,-,medium-sized,CASSLAGVSGNTIYF,TGTGCCAGCAGCTTAGCGGGCGTCTCTGGAAACACCATATATTTT
TRBV18,TRBJ1-1,TRBD1,-,CASSPAKQGAATEAFF,TGTGCCAGCTCCCCCGCCAAACAGGGGGCGGCCACTGAAGCTTTCTTT
TRBV4-1,TRBJ1-1,-,-,CASSQETKAARAEAFF,TGCGCCAGCAGCCAAGAAACGAAGGCGGCGAGGGCTGAAGCTTTCTTT
TRBV19,TRBJ1-5,-,-,CASSIVQGWQPQHF,TGTGCCAGTAGTATAGTTCAGGGCTGGCAGCCCCAGCATTTT
TRBV5-1,TRBJ1-1,-,-,CASSLEGRPEAFF,TGCGCCAGCAGCTTGGAAGGCAGACCAGAAGCTTTCTTT
TRBV2,TRBJ2-3,-,-,CASSLDSTDTQYF,TGTGCCAGCAGTTTGGACTCCACAGATACGCAGTATTTT
TRBV5-1,TRBJ1-1,-,-,CASSPLGRGTEAFF,TGCGCCAGCAGCCCCCTTGGGCGGGGCACTGAAGCTTTCTTT
TRBV19,TRBJ1-1,TRBD1,-,CASITLPGQGSTEAFF,TGTGCCAGTATTACCTTACCCGGACAGGGAAGCACTGAAGCTTTCTTT
TRBV19,TRBJ1-2,-,-,CASSIGQQGGIYGYTF,TGTGCCAGTAGTATTGGGCAACAAGGAGGGATCTATGGCTACACCTTC
TRBV27,TRBJ2-5,-,-,CASSSIPGYRETQYF,TGTGCCAGCAGCTCTATACCAGGGTATCGTGAGACCCAGTACTTC
TRBV1,TRBJ1-4,-,few,CTSSQPTGRAPKLFF,TGCACCAGCAGCCAACCGACAGGGCGTGCGCCTAAACTGTTTTTT
TRBV20-1,TRBJ2-1,TRBD2,-,CSASLARTSGGGEQFF,TGCAGTGCTAGTCTAGCCCGGACTAGCGGGGGTGGGGAGCAGTTCTTC